Listed below are T cell receptor beta chains from one sample, sequenced in a study of blood T cell repertoires in COVID-19. TCRdb's table, derived via immunoSEQ multiplex PCR, lists solely in-frame clones and lacks some. The table includes about 210,000 clones, approximately 78% detected once. Specimen: peripheral blood. These receptor sequences come from a woman in her seventies with COVID-19, enrolled during active disease. The CDR3 runs from the conserved cysteine through the conserved F or W. The D gene is left open where the match is weak. A clone size is listed for some rows: how often the clone was seen (once, few, many), or a class if it is expanded.

>TRBV5-8|TRBD1|TRBJ2-4|few
TGTGCCAGCAGCTTTTCTGACAGGGGAACCAAAAACATTCAGTACTTC
CASSFSDRGTKNIQYF
>TRBV7-9|.|TRBJ2-6|.
TGTGCCAGCAGCCCCCCAGGGTGGTCTGGGGCCAACGTCCTGACTTTC
CASSPPGWSGANVLTF
>TRBV19|.|TRBJ2-1|.
TGTGCCAGTAGTATTTGGACCGGAGGGCTCCAGTTCTTC
CASSIWTGGLQFF
>TRBV28|TRBD1|TRBJ1-5|.
TGTGCCAGCAGTGGAGGGACAGTTAATCAGCCCCAGCATTTT
CASSGGTVNQPQHF
>TRBV4-1|.|TRBJ1-1|.
TGCGCCAGCAGCCGGGCGCAGATGAACACTGAAGCTTTCTTT
CASSRAQMNTEAFF
>TRBV28|TRBD1|TRBJ1-5|.
TGTGCCAGCACACGGGCGACAGGGGGCTATCAGCCCCAGCATTTT
CASTRATGGYQPQHF
>TRBV5-5|.|TRBJ1-6|few
TGTGCCAGCAGCTTGGTCCCAGGGTATAATTCACCCCTCCACTTT
CASSLVPGYNSPLHF
>TRBV11-3|TRBD2|TRBJ2-1|.
TGTGCCAGCAGCCCAGGGACTAGAACCTACAATGAGCAGTTCTTC
CASSPGTRTYNEQFF
>TRBV6-2/TRBV6-3|TRBD2|TRBJ2-1|.
TGTGCCAGCAGTTCTCCTTTTCGGTCTCCGGGGGGCAATGAGCAGTTCTTC
CASSSPFRSPGGNEQFF
>TRBV4-2|.|TRBJ2-6|.
TGTGCCAGCAGCCAAGGAGCCCGACAGGGACTCAGCTCTGGGGCCAACGTCCTGACTTTC
CASSQGARQGLSSGANVLTF
>TRBV27|.|TRBJ1-2|many
TGTGCCAGCAGAACGACCGGGACAAGTAGCTACACCTTC
CASRTTGTSSYTF
>TRBV7-2|TRBD1|TRBJ1-2|.
TGTGCCAGCAGCGCAGGACAGGGGCTAGGTGGCTACACCTTC
CASSAGQGLGGYTF
>TRBV30|.|TRBJ1-6|.
TGTGCCTGGAGTGTACAGGATTATTCACCCCTCCACTTT
CAWSVQDYSPLHF
>TRBV9|.|TRBJ1-1|.
TGTGCCAGCCTACTATCAGGGGAAGCTTTCTTT
CASLLSGEAFF
>TRBV7-2|.|TRBJ2-4|.
TGTGCCAGCAGCGGATACGGGTCTCCGGGGAACATTCAGTACTTC
CASSGYGSPGNIQYF
>TRBV9|.|TRBJ1-5|.
TGTGCCAGCAGCGCCGGAGGACGGAATCAGCCCCAGCATTTT
CASSAGGRNQPQHF
>TRBV19|TRBD1|TRBJ1-1|.
TGTGCCAGTAGTAAGGACAGGTCACTTCTTGCAGCTTTCTTT
CASSKDRSLLAAFF
>TRBV7-2|.|TRBJ2-5|.
TGTGCCAGCAGCTTAGGCGCAGCGGAGACCCAGTACTTC
CASSLGAAETQYF
>TRBV14|TRBD2|TRBJ2-1|.
TGTGCCAGCAGCCAAGTAACTAGCGGGAGGAGCATGCAGTTCTTC
CASSQVTSGRSMQFF
>TRBV29-1|.|TRBJ2-7|.
TGCAGCGTGATCCCCGGGACTCACAACTACGAGCAGTACTTC
CSVIPGTHNYEQYF